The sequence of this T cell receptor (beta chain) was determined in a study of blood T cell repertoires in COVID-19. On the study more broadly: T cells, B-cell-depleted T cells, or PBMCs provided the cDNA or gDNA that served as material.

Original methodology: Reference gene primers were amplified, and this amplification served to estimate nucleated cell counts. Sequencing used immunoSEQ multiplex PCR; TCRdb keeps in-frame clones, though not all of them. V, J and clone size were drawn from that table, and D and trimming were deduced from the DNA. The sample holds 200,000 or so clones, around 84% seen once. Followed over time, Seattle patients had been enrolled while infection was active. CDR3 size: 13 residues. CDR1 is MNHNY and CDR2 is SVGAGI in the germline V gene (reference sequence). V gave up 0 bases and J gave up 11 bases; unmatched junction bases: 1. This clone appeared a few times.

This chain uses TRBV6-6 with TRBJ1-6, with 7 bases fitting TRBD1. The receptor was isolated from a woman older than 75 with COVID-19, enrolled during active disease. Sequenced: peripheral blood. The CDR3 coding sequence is TGTGCCAGCAGTTACTCCACAGGGGCACCCCTCCACTTT. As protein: CASSYSTGAPLHF.